These 24 T cell receptor beta chains were all obtained from the same sample, sequenced in a study of cytomegalovirus exposure and HLA in healthy donors. 13 Jbeta primers and 60 Vbeta primers were used for the PCR. Assay: immunoSEQ multiplex PCR; the TCRdb copy retains only in-frame clones and omits some. Found here are 200,000 or so clones, almost 70% of them singletons; the top ten hold about 3%. Sequencing was performed on PBMCs. Receptors originate from a man aged 40-49 years in good health and CMV-seropositive.

This sequence joins TRBV5-4 and TRBJ2-5; 7 bases map to TRBD1. CDR1 SGHNT and CDR2 YYREEE come from the germline V gene (reference sequence). The CDR3 is 14 residues long. The V gene end was trimmed by 3 bases and the J gene end by 3 bases; junction bases not matched to a gene: 5. The CDR3 DNA reads TGTGCCAGCAGCTCCGGGACAGTTGAAGAGACCCAGTACTTC. It encodes CASSSGTVEETQYF. Looking up the rest from reference TRBV5-4 and TRBJ2-5 gives the full variable domain: ETGVTQSPTHLIKTRGQQVTLRCSSQSGHNTVSWYQQALGQGPQFIFQYYREEENGRGNFPPRFSGLQFPNYSSELNVNALELDDSALYLCASSSGTVEETQYFGPGTRLLVL.

This clone has a handful of counts. V gene TRBV27 combines with J gene TRBJ2-7; maybe TRBD2 (7 bases). This CDR3 spans 13 amino acids. The V end was cut by 4 bases, the J end by 6 bases, with 13 bases between. CDR1 and CDR2 (germline): MNHEY, SMNVEV (reference sequence). The CDR3 coding sequence is TGTGCCAGCAGTTATGGGGGGGGGCGCGAGCAGTACTTC. Translated, it gives CASSYGGGREQYF.

The V call is TRBV6-1, the J call TRBJ1-2, with D perhaps matching TRBD1 (5 bases). Germline assignment: CDR1 MNHNS and CDR2 SASEGT. V lost 3 bases to trimming and J lost 0 bases, with 11 bases between them. This CDR3 has 15 residues. The CDR3 region has the DNA TGTGCCAGCAGTGAGGGCAGGGCCCCTAACTATGGCTACACCTTC. This codes for CASSEGRAPNYGYTF.

This sequence joins TRBV6-4 and TRBJ2-5, with 9 bases lining up with TRBD1. This CDR3 comprises 14 residues. With V trimmed by 10 bases and J by 11 bases, 17 bases remained unmatched. The germline CDR1 and CDR2 sequences are MRHNA and SNTAGT. The CDR3: CATTGTGRSGEQYF. The DNA of the CDR3 is TGTGCCACTACCGGGACAGGGAGATCGGGGGAGCAGTACTTC.

The chain joins TRBV7-2 to TRBJ2-3; 11 bases line up with TRBD2. The V gene end was trimmed by 5 bases and the J gene end by 4 bases; junction bases not matched to a gene: 8. The CDR3 contains 16 residues. Germline V gene sequence: CDR1 SGHTA, CDR2 FQGNSA. CDR3 DNA: TGTGCCAGCAGCCATAGCGGGGGGGCCGGGGCAGATACGCAGTATTTT. Translating it yields CASSHSGGAGADTQYF.

V gene TRBV6-1 combines with J gene TRBJ2-7; D gene unclear. Between the trimmed V and J ends, which lost 4 bases and 4 bases, there was a span of 8 bases. CDR3 length: 12 residues. Germline V gene data show CDR1 as MNHNS and CDR2 as SASEGT. The chain's CDR3 is CASSGSRYEQYF. CDR3 bases: TGTGCCAGCAGTGGTAGTCGGTACGAGCAGTACTTC.

This clone was counted a few times. This chain joins TRBV11-2 and TRBJ1-4; TRBD1 aligns across 8 bases. J was trimmed by 4 bases and V by 1 base; bases with no gene match: 8. CDR3 size: 17 residues. Germline V gives CDR1 SGHAT, CDR2 FQNNGV. As DNA, the CDR3 is TGTGCCAGCAGCTTAGTGATCACAGGGGGGAATAATGAAAAACTGTTTTTT. It encodes CASSLVITGGNNEKLFF.

This clone was observed a handful of times. V usage is TRBV6-5 and J usage is TRBJ1-2, with 9 bases that match TRBD1. Trimming cost V 6 bases and J 7 bases; bases outside gene matches: 9. The CDR3 length is 14 residues. Germline V gene lookup returns CDR1 MNHEY and CDR2 SVGAGI. CDR3 sequence: CASSLTGGKGGYTF. CDR3 nucleotides: TGTGCCAGCAGCTTGACAGGGGGAAAGGGTGGCTACACCTTC.

The chain links TRBV7-9 to TRBJ2-2; perhaps TRBD2 as D (6 bases). CDR1 is SEHNR and CDR2 is FQNEAQ in the germline V gene (reference sequence). Trimming removed 2 bases at V and 5 bases at J, with 12 bases between. The CDR3 loop spans 15 amino acids. The CDR3 loop reads CASSLLAAGTGELFF. CDR3 sequence (DNA): TGTGCCAGCAGCTTATTGGCAGCGGGTACCGGGGAGCTGTTTTTT.

V and J are TRBV4-3 and TRBJ1-1; a possible D gene is TRBD1 (5 bases). The CDR3 contains 14 residues. The germline V and J ends were trimmed by 1 base and 5 bases, with 11 bases remaining between them. The germline V gene has CDR1 LGHNA and CDR2 YSLEER. The CDR3 protein is CASSQVRGETEAFF. The CDR3 nucleotides read TGCGCCAGCAGCCAAGTTCGGGGGGAGACTGAAGCTTTCTTT.

V and J are TRBV5-1 and TRBJ1-1, with unresolved D. V lost 0 bases and J 2 bases, leaving 8 bases between the germline ends. Germline values: CDR1 SGHRS, CDR2 YFSETQ. There are 14 residues in the CDR3. The CDR3 nucleotides are TGCGCCAGCAGCTTGGAGAGGCCTAACACTGAAGCTTTCTTT. Translating it yields CASSLERPNTEAFF.

The chain has TRBV7-3 and TRBJ2-2; 7 bases line up with TRBD2. Germline V lookup: CDR1 SGHTA, CDR2 FQGTGA. CDR3 size: 15 residues. J lost 0 bases, V lost 5 bases, and 3 bases had no gene match. DNA for the CDR3: TGTGCCAGCAGCCCGGGGGGATCGAACACCGGGGAGCTGTTTTTT. Translation: CASSPGGSNTGELFF.

This sequence joins TRBV27 and TRBJ1-2, with D maybe TRBD1 (6 bases). Germline CDR1 MNHEY, CDR2 SMNVEV (reference sequence). Trimming stripped 3 bases from V and 5 bases from J, with 10 bases between. CDR3 length: 13 amino acids. As DNA, the CDR3 is TGTGCCAGCAGTTTCCTACAGGGATATGGCTACACCTTC. As protein: CASSFLQGYGYTF.

Of note for this clone: One junction end disagrees with the germline gene, perhaps due to a read error. The chain is built from TRBV5-6 and TRBJ1-1; TRBD1 agrees at 8 bases. In germline, CDR1 is SGHDT, CDR2 YYEEEE. There are 15 residues in the CDR3. The CDR3 DNA sequence: TGTGCCAGCAGCTTCGGACAGGGAGTGAATACTGAAGCTTTCTTT. This encodes CASSFGQGVNTEAFF.

There are a few counts of this clone. The chain recombines TRBV28 with TRBJ2-3, with unresolved D. Germline V lookup: CDR1 MDHEN, CDR2 SYDVKM. The CDR3 length is 15 residues. Deletions cut 7 bases from V and 2 bases from J, with 16 bases between. This CDR3 reads CASMTPTSLTDTQYF. The CDR3 DNA reads as TGTGCCAGCATGACACCTACATCACTCACAGATACGCAGTATTTT.

V and J are TRBV18 and TRBJ1-2, with 9 positions matching TRBD1. The V gene's germline CDR1 is KGHSH and CDR2 LQKENI. Trimming removed 4 bases from V and 3 bases from J; junction bases left unmatched: 3. The CDR3 has 14 amino acids. DNA for the CDR3: TGTGCCAGCTCACGGGACAGGGAGTACTATGGCTACACCTTC. This translates into CASSRDREYYGYTF. Full variable domain (missing parts from reference TRBV18 and TRBJ1-2): NAGVMQNPRHLVRRRGQEARLRCSPMKGHSHVYWYRQLPEEGLKFMVYLQKENIIDESGMPKERFSAEFPKEGPSILRIQQVVRGDSAAYFCASSRDREYYGYTFGSGTRLTVV.

The chain joins TRBV5-1 to TRBJ2-3; possible D gene TRBD2, 6 bases. V lost 1 base, J lost 1 base, and 16 bases lay in between. Per the germline V gene, CDR1 is SGHRS and CDR2 is YFSETQ. The CDR3 extends over 17 amino acids. The CDR3 loop is CASSLYVFGGGTDTQYF. As DNA, the CDR3 is TGCGCCAGCAGCTTGTATGTCTTTGGAGGGGGCACAGATACGCAGTATTTT.

This CDR3 reads CASSLGLPGETQYF. The CDR3 bases are TGTGCCAGCAGCTTAGGACTCCCTGGGGAGACCCAGTACTTC. V gene TRBV5-4 combines with J gene TRBJ2-5; D perhaps matches TRBD2 (5 bases). Looked up from germline, CDR1 is SGHNT and CDR2 is YYREEE (reference sequence). CDR3 length equals 14 residues. Trimming removed 2 bases from V and 5 bases from J, with 13 bases in between.

This clone appeared a single time. J is TRBJ2-1 and V is TRBV5-1, with 7 positions matching TRBD2. There are 17 residues in the CDR3. CDR1 is SGHRS and CDR2 is YFSETQ in the germline V gene. Unmatched junction bases numbered 8, after V lost 1 base and J lost 1 base. CDR3 sequence: CASSLWGSSGSYNEQFF. DNA for the CDR3: TGCGCCAGCAGCTTGTGGGGTTCTAGCGGTTCCTACAATGAGCAGTTCTTC.

The chain uses TRBV7-8 and TRBJ1-4, with unresolved D. V was trimmed by 3 bases and J by 4 bases, leaving 9 bases between them. This CDR3 region has 14 residues. Germline CDR1 SGHVS, CDR2 FQNEAQ. In DNA form, the CDR3 reads TGTGCCAGCAGCTTGAGGCCACTTAATGAAAAACTGTTTTTT. Its protein product is CASSLRPLNEKLFF.

The rearrangement links TRBV6-4 to TRBJ1-6; perhaps TRBD1 as D (6 bases). Deletions cut 3 bases from V and 7 bases from J, with 10 bases between. The CDR3 consists of 14 residues. CDR1 is MRHNA, CDR2 SNTAGT, per germline. The CDR3 spells CASSESGANSPLHF. Here the CDR3 DNA reads TGTGCCAGCAGTGAGTCAGGGGCGAATTCACCCCTCCACTTT.

The rearrangement joins TRBV7-2 to TRBJ2-7; 7 positions match TRBD1. The CDR3 loop spans 16 amino acids. The V gene's germline CDR1 is SGHTA and CDR2 FQGNSA. The junction had 12 bases not matched to a gene; V was cut back by 6 bases and J by 1 base. The CDR3 sequence is CASSPMTGFSSYEQYF. DNA for the CDR3: TGTGCCAGCAGTCCAATGACAGGGTTTAGTTCCTACGAGCAGTACTTC.

This rearrangement joins TRBV6-6 to TRBJ1-1; no firm D call. With 6 bases removed from V and 4 bases from J, the gap between germline ends came to 12 bases. The CDR3 is 13 residues long. Germline-derived CDR1 and CDR2 are MNHNY and SVGAGI (reference sequence). CDR3 DNA: TGTGCCAGCAGCCGTCCCCCGGGCACTGAAGCTTTCTTT. It specifies CASSRPPGTEAFF.

This clone was seen a handful of times. The gene calls are TRBV19 and TRBJ2-3; a weak D match, TRBD2 (5 bases). The CDR3 is made up of 15 amino acids. The germline V gene encodes CDR1 LNHDA and CDR2 SQIVND (reference sequence). Deletions cut 4 bases from V and 2 bases from J, with 13 bases between. The CDR3 region is CASSSPRGYTDTQYF. CDR3 DNA sequence: TGTGCCAGTAGTAGCCCGCGAGGGTACACAGATACGCAGTATTTT.